The 4 T cell receptor beta chains below were found in one sample sequenced in a study of post-analysis software for immune sequencing data. Study results and caveats: The five TRBV segments detected at higher frequency in patients than in controls included TRBV5-6, TRBV5-1 and TRBV20-1.

Sequencing libraries made from TCR beta cDNA carried unique molecular identifiers. In TCRdb, the PCR reads were re-called with MiXCR into one record per CDR3 protein. The sample records hundreds of thousands of distinct CDR3 sequences, 30% being singletons. These receptors have no known antigen. The sequencing sample was made of blood. The receptors derive from a girl between 10 and 17 years old with multiple sclerosis.

The table lists this clonotype with many counts. This sequence joins TRBV6-6 and TRBJ2-7; unclear D gene. The CDR3 runs 14 residues. Germline V gives CDR1 MNHNY, CDR2 SVGAGI (reference sequence). V lost 6 bases and J 2 bases, leaving 14 bases between the germline ends. CDR3 DNA sequence: TGTGCCAGCAGCTCCTCGCACACCGCCTACGAGCAGTACTTC. It encodes CASSSSHTAYEQYF.

The J gene is TRBJ2-5, the V gene TRBV5-6; D possibly matches TRBD1 or TRBD2 (5 bases each). The J call may be incorrect, as the DNA end agrees better with TRBJ2-7. CDR1 is SGHDT, CDR2 YYEEEE, per germline. This CDR3 is built from 15 residues. The CDR3 region has the DNA TGTGCCAGCAGCTTGGCCTTTGAGGGACGGGCCGAGCAGTACTTC. Its translation: CASSLAFEGRAEQYF.

The J gene is TRBJ1-6, the V gene TRBV3-1; TRBD1 aligns across 9 bases. The V gene end was trimmed by 0 bases and the J gene end by 7 bases; junction bases not matched to a gene: 7. Germline V gene data show CDR1 as LGHDT and CDR2 as YNNKEL (reference sequence). This CDR3 has 17 amino acids. The CDR3 spells CASSQETSGTGNSPLHF. CDR3 nucleotide sequence: TGTGCCAGCAGCCAAGAGACTTCCGGGACAGGGAATTCACCCCTCCACTTT.

The V call is TRBV29-1, the J call TRBJ2-5, with a weak D call TRBD2 (6 bases). V was cut by 4 bases and J by 1 base, with 10 bases left in between. Germline assignment: CDR1 SQVTM and CDR2 ANQGSEA. This CDR3 region has 13 residues. CDR3: CSVGGVTQETQYF. CDR3 DNA: TGCAGCGTTGGGGGGGTAACCCAAGAGACCCAGTACTTC.